This TCR beta chain was captured by sequencing in a study of blood T cell repertoires in COVID-19. The wider study: Both acute and convalescent COVID-19 samples were obtained from the United States, Italy and Spain. Sources were T cells, B-cell-depleted T cells, or PBMCs; the material itself was cDNA or gDNA.

Here immunoSEQ multiplex PCR was the method, and the copy in TCRdb shows in-frame clones only, minus some. The sample includes over 100,000 clones, over 65% of them seen just once. V gave up 5 bases and J gave up 7 bases; unmatched junction bases: 12. This CDR3 comprises 15 residues. Germline V CDR1 and CDR2: MNHNY, SVGAGI (reference sequence). The TCR comes from a human donor in a cohort sampled during active COVID-19. The chain uses TRBV6-6 and TRBJ1-1, with TRBD1 matching over 8 bases. Sample: peripheral blood. CDR3 in amino acids: CASSEGDRGFDEAFF. Written as DNA, the CDR3 is TGTGCCAGCAGTGAGGGTGACAGGGGATTTGATGAAGCTTTCTTT.